The 3 T cell receptor beta chains reported below all come from one sample, sequenced in a study of T cells in Graves' hyperthyroidism and ophthalmopathy. Amplification yielded TCR beta CDR3 regions, with RNA transcripts as the source. First-round RT-PCR with HTBI primers amplified the TCR CDR3 region. TCRdb reprocessed the multiplex PCR reads via MiXCR and lists one record per CDR3 protein. In the table there are fewer than 650,000 distinct CDR3 sequences, about 15% of which are singletons. The source material was blood. The receptors shown here come from a woman in her thirties or forties with Graves' hyperthyroidism.

The V and J genes are TRBV6-5 and TRBJ2-2, with TRBD1 as a possible D gene (6 bases). V lost 6 bases and J 2 bases, leaving 10 bases between the germline ends. The CDR3 has 14 amino acids. CDR1 and CDR2 from the germline V gene are MNHEY and SVGAGI. The CDR3 sequence is CASRYRVNTGELFF. In DNA, the CDR3 is TGTGCCAGCAGGTACAGGGTCAACACCGGGGAGCTGTTTTTT.

This clonotype was counted ten times or more. The chain links TRBV20-1 to TRBJ2-1; D may be TRBD1 (7 bases). Trimming stripped 0 bases from V and 0 bases from J, with 21 bases between. This CDR3 has 19 amino acids. The germline gives CDR1 DFQATT, CDR2 SNEGSKA (reference sequence). CDR3 in amino acids: CSARDYQGGDLFSYNEQFF. CDR3 coding DNA: TGCAGTGCTAGAGATTATCAGGGGGGAGATCTTTTCTCCTACAATGAGCAGTTCTTC.

This clonotype was seen many times. V is TRBV6-1 and J is TRBJ2-7; no clear D gene. The V gene's germline CDR1 is MNHNS and CDR2 SASEGT. The V end lost 0 bases, the J end lost 7 bases, and 10 bases lay between the germline ends. The CDR3 length is 13 residues. CDR3 residues: CASSEAPTEEQYF. CDR3 DNA sequence: TGTGCCAGCAGTGAAGCTCCCACTGAGGAGCAGTACTTC.